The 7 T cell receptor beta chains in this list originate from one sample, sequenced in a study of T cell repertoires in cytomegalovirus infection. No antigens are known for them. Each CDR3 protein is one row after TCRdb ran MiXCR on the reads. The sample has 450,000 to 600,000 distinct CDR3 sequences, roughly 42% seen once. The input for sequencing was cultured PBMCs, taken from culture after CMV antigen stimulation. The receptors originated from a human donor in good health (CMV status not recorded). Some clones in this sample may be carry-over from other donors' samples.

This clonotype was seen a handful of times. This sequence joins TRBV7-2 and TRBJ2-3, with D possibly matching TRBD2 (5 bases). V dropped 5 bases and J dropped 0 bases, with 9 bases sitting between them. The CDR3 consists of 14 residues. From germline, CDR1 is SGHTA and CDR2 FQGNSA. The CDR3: CASSRRVSTDTQYF. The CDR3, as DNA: TGTGCCAGCAGCCGGCGGGTGAGCACAGATACGCAGTATTTT.

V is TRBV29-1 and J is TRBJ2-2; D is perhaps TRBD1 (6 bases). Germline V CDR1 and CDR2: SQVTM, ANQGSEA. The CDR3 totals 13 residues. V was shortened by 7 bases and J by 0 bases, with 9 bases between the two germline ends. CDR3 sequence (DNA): TGCAGCGGATGGACAGCGAACACCGGGGAGCTGTTTTTT. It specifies CSGWTANTGELFF.

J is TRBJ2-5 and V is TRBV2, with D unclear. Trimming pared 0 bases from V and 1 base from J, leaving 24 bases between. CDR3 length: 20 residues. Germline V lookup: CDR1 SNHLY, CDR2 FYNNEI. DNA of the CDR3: TGTGCCAGCAGTGAAGCGCTTTTCCCCTCCTCGTGGGGTGGCCAAGAGACCCAGTACTTC. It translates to CASSEALFPSSWGGQETQYF.

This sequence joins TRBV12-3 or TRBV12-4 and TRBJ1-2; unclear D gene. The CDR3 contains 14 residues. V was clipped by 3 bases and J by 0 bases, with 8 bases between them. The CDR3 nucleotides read TGTGCCAGCAGTTTCGGGCCACCTAACTATGGCTACACCTTC. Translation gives CASSFGPPNYGYTF.

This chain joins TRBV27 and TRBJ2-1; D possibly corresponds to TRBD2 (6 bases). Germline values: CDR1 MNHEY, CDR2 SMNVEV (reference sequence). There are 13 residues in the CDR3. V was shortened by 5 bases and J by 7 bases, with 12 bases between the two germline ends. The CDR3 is CASSPREVNEQFF. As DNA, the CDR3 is TGTGCCAGCAGTCCCAGGGAGGTAAATGAGCAGTTCTTC.

CDR3 bases: TGCGCCAGCAGCCAAGTCGGACAGGCAATCACTGAAGCTTTCTTT. Encoded protein: CASSQVGQAITEAFF. The chain employs TRBV4-1 and TRBJ1-1; 7 bases are shared with TRBD1. Germline V gene lookup returns CDR1 MGHRA and CDR2 YSYEKL. The CDR3 spans 15 residues. The V gene end was trimmed by 1 base and the J gene end by 4 bases; junction bases not matched to a gene: 6.

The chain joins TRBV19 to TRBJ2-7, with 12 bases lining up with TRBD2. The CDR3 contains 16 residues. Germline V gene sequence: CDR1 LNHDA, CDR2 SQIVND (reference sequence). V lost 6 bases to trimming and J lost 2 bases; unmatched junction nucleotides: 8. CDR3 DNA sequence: TGTGCCAGTAGAGACCCTAGCGGGAGGGGGACCTACGAGCAGTACTTC. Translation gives CASRDPSGRGTYEQYF. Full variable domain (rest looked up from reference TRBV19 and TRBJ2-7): DGGITQSPKYLFRKEGQNVTLSCEQNLNHDAMYWYRQDPGQGLRLIYYSQIVNDFQKGDIAEGYSVSREKKESFPLTVTSAQKNPTAFYLCASRDPSGRGTYEQYFGPGTRLTVT.